The entry that follows covers one T cell receptor beta chain sequence. The data derive from a study of blood T cell repertoires in COVID-19. The table came from immunoSEQ multiplex PCR; TCRdb's copy has only in-frame clones and leaves some out. This table holds 150,000 to 200,000 clones, roughly 83% found once. The CDR3 has 15 amino acids. The V gene's germline CDR1 is MDHEN and CDR2 SYDVKM. Trimming left V 6 bases short and J 2 bases short, with 13 bases between. The sequence came from a woman between 40 and 50 years old with COVID-19, enrolled during active disease. Sequencing used peripheral blood. The chain combines TRBV28 with TRBJ1-4; D is perhaps TRBD1 (6 bases). The CDR3 is CASRTTGATNEKLFF. The CDR3 nucleotides read TGTGCCAGCAGGACGACAGGAGCGACTAATGAAAAACTGTTTTTT.